The clone carrying this TCR beta chain was seen at least ten times. Its antigen is not identified. TCRdb called the reads again in MiXCR, with one record for every CDR3 protein. The profile shows approximately 180,000 distinct CDR3 sequences, nearly 9.5% of them singletons. This specimen comes from a study of T cell repertoires in cytomegalovirus infection. Points from the study as a whole: Cumulative public TCR beta family frequency identified CMV carriers with the relevant HLA.

The V gene lost 4 bases and the J gene lost 0 bases, with 10 bases spanning the gap. Germline-derived CDR1 and CDR2 are SGHTA and FQGNSA. The CDR3 loop spans 15 amino acids. The receptor comes from a human donor in good health (CMV status not recorded). Some clones in this sample may be carry-over from other donors' samples. The V and J genes are TRBV7-2 and TRBJ1-3, with D unclear. The sequenced sample consisted of PBMCs. The CDR3 DNA is TGTGCCAGCAGCTCTACTGTGAGCTCTGGAAACACCATATATTTT. Residues: CASSSTVSSGNTIYF.